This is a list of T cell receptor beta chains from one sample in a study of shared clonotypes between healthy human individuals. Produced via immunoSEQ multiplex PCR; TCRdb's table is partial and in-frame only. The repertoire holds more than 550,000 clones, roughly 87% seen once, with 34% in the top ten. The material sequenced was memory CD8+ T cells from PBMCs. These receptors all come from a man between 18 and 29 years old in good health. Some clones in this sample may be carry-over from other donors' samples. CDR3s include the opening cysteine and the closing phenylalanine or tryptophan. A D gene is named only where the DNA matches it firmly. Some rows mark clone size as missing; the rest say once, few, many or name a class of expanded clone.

CDR3nt: TGTGCCAGCAGGACTAGTAAGGAGCAGTTCTTC
CDR3aa: CASRTSKEQFF
d_gene: NA
abundance: NA
j_gene: TRBJ2-1
v_gene: TRBV27

CDR3nt: TGTGCCAGCAGTTTATGGCCAGCCAGCAATCAGCCCCAGCATTTT
CDR3aa: CASSLWPASNQPQHF
d_gene: NA
abundance: NA
j_gene: TRBJ1-5
v_gene: TRBV27

CDR3nt: TGTGCCAGCAGTCCGACTAGTTCCCCTGAAGCTTTCTTT
CDR3aa: CASSPTSSPEAFF
d_gene: NA
abundance: NA
j_gene: TRBJ1-1
v_gene: TRBV6-5

CDR3nt: TGTGCCAGCAGAGATAGCGGGAGGCGGGCCGGGGAGCTGTTTTTT
CDR3aa: CASRDSGRRAGELFF
d_gene: TRBD2
abundance: NA
j_gene: TRBJ2-2
v_gene: TRBV2

CDR3nt: TGTGCCAGCAGCACGGGACAGGGGCCCATAGGGGGCTACACCTTC
CDR3aa: CASSTGQGPIGGYTF
d_gene: TRBD1
abundance: NA
j_gene: TRBJ1-2
v_gene: TRBV5-5

CDR3nt: TGTGCCTGGAGGGGGAGCACTGAAGCTTTCTTT
CDR3aa: CAWRGSTEAFF
d_gene: NA
abundance: few
j_gene: TRBJ1-1
v_gene: TRBV30

CDR3nt: TGTGCCAGCAGCGTAGCTATAGGGGGAGTCTACGAGCAGTACTTC
CDR3aa: CASSVAIGGVYEQYF
d_gene: NA
abundance: once
j_gene: TRBJ2-7
v_gene: TRBV9

CDR3nt: TGTGCCAGCACCCCCTTAACAGGGAATGAGCAGTTCTTC
CDR3aa: CASTPLTGNEQFF
d_gene: NA
abundance: NA
j_gene: TRBJ2-1
v_gene: TRBV27

CDR3nt: TGCAGCGTTGGGGCTGGGGCAGGGGAGGCTTTCTTT
CDR3aa: CSVGAGAGEAFF
d_gene: NA
abundance: once
j_gene: TRBJ1-1
v_gene: TRBV29-1

CDR3nt: TGTGCCTCCGATTGGGGGACCGGGACTATCCAAGAGACCCAGTACTTC
CDR3aa: CASDWGTGTIQETQYF
d_gene: TRBD2
abundance: NA
j_gene: TRBJ2-5
v_gene: TRBV7-8

CDR3nt: TGTGCCAGTTGGGACAGGGGAGAAACTGAAGCTTTCTTT
CDR3aa: CASWDRGETEAFF
d_gene: TRBD1
abundance: NA
j_gene: TRBJ1-1
v_gene: TRBV19

CDR3nt: TGTGCCAGCAGTGGACAGGGGGCTGACGGAAACACCATATATTTT
CDR3aa: CASSGQGADGNTIYF
d_gene: TRBD1
abundance: NA
j_gene: TRBJ1-3
v_gene: TRBV2

CDR3nt: TGTGCCAGCAGCGCCTGGGGCAGAGATACGCAGTATTTT
CDR3aa: CASSAWGRDTQYF
d_gene: NA
abundance: NA
j_gene: TRBJ2-3
v_gene: TRBV11-2

CDR3nt: TGCGCCAGCAGTTACCGGACAGGGGGTACCGGGGAGCTGTTTTTT
CDR3aa: CASSYRTGGTGELFF
d_gene: TRBD1
abundance: NA
j_gene: TRBJ2-2
v_gene: TRBV5-1

CDR3nt: TGTGCCAGCAGCTTAGTGCGTCAAGAGACCCAGTACTTC
CDR3aa: CASSLVRQETQYF
d_gene: NA
abundance: NA
j_gene: TRBJ2-5
v_gene: TRBV7-9

CDR3nt: TGTGCCAGCAGTTTGTTAGGAGGGAACACTGAAGCTTTCTTT
CDR3aa: CASSLLGGNTEAFF
d_gene: NA
abundance: NA
j_gene: TRBJ1-1
v_gene: TRBV28

CDR3nt: TGTGCCAGCAGTTTATCTCGGACAGCAACATCCTACGAGCAGTACTTC
CDR3aa: CASSLSRTATSYEQYF
d_gene: NA
abundance: NA
j_gene: TRBJ2-7
v_gene: TRBV27

CDR3nt: TGTGCCAGCAGCGAGCCTACGGGCACCGGGGAGCTGTTTTTT
CDR3aa: CASSEPTGTGELFF
d_gene: NA
abundance: NA
j_gene: TRBJ2-2
v_gene: TRBV9